This TCR beta chain originates from a study of T cell responses to AZD1222 COVID-19 vaccine. This clone was recorded once. The germline gene is not matched at one end of the junction; a read error may be the cause. The CDR3 is 14 amino acids. Germline V gene data show CDR1 as SGHDT and CDR2 as YYEEEE. The repertoire was sequenced with immunoSEQ multiplex PCR; TCRdb's copy has only in-frame clones and lacks some. The data contain roughly 150,000 clones, 80% to 90% of them singletons. Sample: peripheral blood, taken on day 0 of AZD1222 vaccination. The chain has TRBV5-6 and TRBJ1-4; possible D gene TRBD1, 6 bases. The clonotype comes from an adult in good health. CDR3 DNA: TGTGCCAGCAGCTTACAGGGAATTAATGGAAAACTGTTTTTT. It yields the protein CASSLQGINGKLFF.